This is a list of T cell receptor beta chains from one sample in a study of PD-L1 blockade in urothelial cancer. This table comes from immunoSEQ multiplex PCR, and its TCRdb copy is limited to in-frame clones, with some not included. This table holds more than 45,000 clones, around 88% found once. Material: PBMCs, obtained around atezolizumab (anti-PD-L1) treatment. The source of these receptors is an elderly man with urothelial cancer. The CDR3 runs from the conserved cysteine through the conserved F or W. The D gene is left open where the match is weak. Only part of the rows carry a size: once, few, many, or a class if the clone is expanded.

clone_size d_call j_call cdr3_length v_call cdr3_aa cdr3_nt
few - TRBJ1-2 14 TRBV5-1 CASSSESGAYGYTF TGCGCCAGCAGCTCAGAGTCAGGTGCCTATGGCTACACCTTC
- TRBD2 TRBJ2-7 14 TRBV6-5 CATRSGRATYEQYF TGTGCCACTCGTAGCGGGAGGGCCACCTACGAGCAGTACTTC
few TRBD2 TRBJ2-1 14 TRBV29-1 CSVRAGGPYNEQFF TGCAGCGTCCGAGCGGGAGGACCCTACAATGAGCAGTTCTTC
- - TRBJ1-5 14 TRBV5-1 CASSLEQGNGPQHF TGCGCCAGCAGCTTGGAACAGGGCAACGGGCCCCAGCATTTT
- TRBD2 TRBJ2-3 15 TRBV10-3 CAISELAGVADTQYF TGTGCCATCAGTGAACTAGCGGGAGTGGCTGATACGCAGTATTTT
- - TRBJ1-3 15 TRBV19 CASSIEQGSGNTIYF TGTGCCAGTAGTATAGAACAGGGTTCTGGAAACACCATATATTTT
- TRBD1 TRBJ2-5 17 TRBV27 CASSLGAGGPPQETQYF TGTGCCAGCAGTCTAGGCGCAGGGGGCCCTCCCCAAGAGACCCAGTACTTC
- - TRBJ2-7 13 TRBV28 CASSRDTDYEQYF TGTGCCAGCAGCAGAGACACAGACTACGAGCAGTACTTC
- TRBD1 TRBJ1-1 15 TRBV7-8 CASSLGQGAGTEAFF TGTGCCAGCAGCTTGGGACAGGGGGCAGGGACTGAAGCTTTCTTT
- - TRBJ2-1 14 TRBV7-2 CASSLARGYNEQFF TGTGCCAGCAGCTTAGCGCGGGGCTACAATGAGCAGTTCTTC
- TRBD2 TRBJ2-3 16 TRBV28 CASSLASGRGTDTQYF TGTGCCAGCAGTTTGGCTAGCGGTAGGGGAACAGATACGCAGTATTTT
- - TRBJ1-1 14 TRBV7-9 CASSPGSWNTEAFF TGTGCCAGCAGCCCCGGTTCTTGGAACACTGAAGCTTTCTTT
- - TRBJ1-2 15 TRBV15 CATSRGRDILYGYTF TGTGCCACCAGCAGAGGCCGGGACATTCTCTATGGCTACACCTTC
- - TRBJ1-3 14 TRBV7-2 CASSTSGAGNTIYF TGTGCCAGCAGCACCTCAGGGGCTGGAAACACCATATATTTT
- - TRBJ2-7 16 TRBV27 CASISERQSISYEQYF TGTGCCAGCATCAGCGAACGACAGTCAATTTCCTACGAGCAGTACTTC
- - TRBJ2-6 15 TRBV5-4 CASSLAGSGANVLTF TGTGCCAGCAGCTTGGCGGGGTCCGGGGCCAACGTCCTGACTTTC
- TRBD2 TRBJ2-7 15 TRBV7-2 CASSPTSGTSYEQYF TGTGCCAGCAGCCCTACTAGCGGGACTAGCTACGAGCAGTACTTC
- - TRBJ2-7 14 TRBV6-5 CASSYQRVAYEQYF TGTGCCAGCAGTTACCAGCGGGTTGCCTACGAGCAGTACTTC
- - TRBJ2-3 11 TRBV2 CASSYTDTQYF TGTGCCAGCAGTTACACAGATACGCAGTATTTT
- TRBD2 TRBJ2-3 16 TRBV7-9 CASSLTSGRGTDTQYF TGTGCCAGCAGCTTAACTAGCGGGAGAGGGACAGATACGCAGTATTTT
few TRBD2 TRBJ2-1 15 TRBV18 CASSPTSGSGNEQFF TGTGCCAGCTCCCCTACTAGCGGGAGCGGTAATGAGCAGTTCTTC
- TRBD1 TRBJ2-7 16 TRBV7-2 CASSLTYRGLFYGQYF TGTGCCAGCAGCTTAACGTACAGGGGTCTGTTCTACGGGCAGTACTTC
- - TRBJ1-5 15 TRBV7-2 CASSLGIAGNQPQHF TGTGCCAGCAGCTTAGGGATAGCGGGCAATCAGCCCCAGCATTTT
- TRBD2 TRBJ2-1 17 TRBV2 CASSSRTSGRSAYEQFF TGTGCCAGCAGCTCTAGGACTAGCGGGAGAAGTGCATATGAGCAGTTCTTC
- - TRBJ2-7 15 TRBV6-1 CASSESEGLTYEQYF TGTGCCAGCAGTGAAAGCGAGGGACTGACCTACGAGCAGTACTTC
few TRBD1 TRBJ1-2 16 TRBV19 CASSGGPGQGAYGYTF TGTGCCAGTAGTGGGGGGCCGGGACAGGGAGCCTATGGCTACACCTTC
once TRBD2 TRBJ2-3 16 TRBV19 CASSTMTSGSADTQYF TGTGCCAGTAGTACAATGACTAGCGGGAGTGCAGATACGCAGTATTTT
- - TRBJ1-2 15 TRBV27 CASSGRRGGANGYTF TGTGCCAGCAGTGGCCGGAGGGGGGGGGCTAATGGCTACACCTTC
- TRBD2 TRBJ2-5 16 TRBV5-1 CASSFSKSSGQETQYF TGCGCCAGCAGCTTCTCCAAGTCTAGCGGACAAGAGACCCAGTACTTC
- - TRBJ2-3 14 TRBV11-2 CASSPGTFTDTQYF TGTGCCAGCAGCCCCGGGACTTTCACAGATACGCAGTATTTT
- TRBD1 TRBJ2-5 16 TRBV7-9 CASSSTGTGAKETQYF TGTGCCAGCAGTTCCACCGGGACAGGGGCAAAAGAGACCCAGTACTTC
- - TRBJ2-3 14 TRBV18 CASSPQQGTDTQYF TGTGCCAGCTCACCACAACAGGGCACAGATACGCAGTATTTT
- - TRBJ2-3 13 TRBV28 CASSVPVTDTQYF TGTGCCAGCAGTGTGCCAGTGACAGATACGCAGTATTTT
- - TRBJ1-1 14 TRBV7-2 CASSSTGRRTEAFF TGTGCCAGCAGCTCGACAGGTAGACGGACTGAAGCTTTCTTT
- - TRBJ2-6 12 TRBV29-1 CSVESGANVLTF TGCAGCGTGGAGAGTGGGGCCAACGTCCTGACTTTC
- - TRBJ2-7 16 TRBV7-2 CASSLKGGGGLYEQYF TGTGCCAGCAGCTTAAAAGGAGGGGGGGGCCTCTACGAGCAGTACTTC
- TRBD1 TRBJ1-2 13 TRBV6-1 CASRETGGTGYTF TGTGCCAGCAGAGAAACAGGGGGCACTGGCTACACCTTC
few TRBD2 TRBJ2-1 19 TRBV7-9 CASSLVVTSGASSYNEQFF TGTGCCAGCAGCTTAGTGGTGACTAGCGGAGCCAGCTCCTACAATGAGCAGTTCTTC
- TRBD1 TRBJ2-3 14 TRBV7-2 CASSQGQGLGTQYF TGTGCCAGCAGTCAAGGACAGGGATTAGGTACGCAGTATTTT
- TRBD1 TRBJ2-1 16 TRBV15 CATSPGWTGMSNEQFF TGTGCCACCAGCCCAGGTTGGACAGGGATGAGCAATGAGCAGTTCTTC
- - TRBJ2-7 12 TRBV4-3 CASSQDTYEQYF TGCGCCAGCAGCCAAGATACTTACGAGCAGTACTTC
once - TRBJ2-3 13 TRBV11-3 CASSLNDRNTQYF TGTGCCAGCAGCTTAAATGACAGGAATACGCAGTATTTT
once - TRBJ1-5 13 TRBV11-2 CASSLGANQPQHF TGTGCCAGCAGCTTGGGAGCCAATCAGCCCCAGCATTTT
- - TRBJ1-2 14 TRBV5-4 CASSSGGRDYGYTF TGTGCCAGCAGCTCGGGGGGCAGGGACTATGGCTACACCTTC